The entry below gives a single TCR beta chain sequence along with its context. The germline gives CDR1 MNHEY, CDR2 SMNVEV (reference sequence). Between the trimmed V and J ends, which lost 6 bases and 4 bases, there was a span of 19 bases. The CDR3 has 16 amino acids. The source of the sample is a study of blood T cell repertoires in COVID-19. The method was immunoSEQ multiplex PCR; TCRdb's version includes in-frame clones alone and lacks a portion of them. The sample holds around 120,000 clones, about three quarters seen once. Sequencing was done on a sample of peripheral blood. The TCR comes from a man at least 80 years old with acute or convalescent COVID-19. The chain uses TRBV27 and TRBJ1-3, with D maybe TRBD1 (5 bases). The CDR3 nucleotides read TGTGCCAGCAGCCTGCGGGGCTCACGACCGGGAAACACCATATATTTT. This sequence encodes CASSLRGSRPGNTIYF.